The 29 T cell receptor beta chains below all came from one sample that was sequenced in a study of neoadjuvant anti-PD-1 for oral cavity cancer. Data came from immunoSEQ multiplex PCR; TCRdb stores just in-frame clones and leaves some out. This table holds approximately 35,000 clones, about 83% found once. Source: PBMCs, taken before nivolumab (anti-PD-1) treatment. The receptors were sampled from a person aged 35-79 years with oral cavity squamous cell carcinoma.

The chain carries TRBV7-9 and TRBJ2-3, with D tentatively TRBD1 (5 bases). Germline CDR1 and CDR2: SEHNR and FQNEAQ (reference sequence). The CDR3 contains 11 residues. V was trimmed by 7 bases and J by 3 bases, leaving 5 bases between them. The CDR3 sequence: CASTGTDTQYF. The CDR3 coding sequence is TGTGCCAGCACAGGGACAGATACGCAGTATTTT.

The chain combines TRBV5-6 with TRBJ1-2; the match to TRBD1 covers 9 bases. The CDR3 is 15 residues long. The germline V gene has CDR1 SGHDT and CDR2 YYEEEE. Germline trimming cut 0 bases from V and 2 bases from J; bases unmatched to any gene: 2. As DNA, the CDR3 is TGTGCCAGCAGCTTGGGGGACAGGGCCAACTATGGCTACACCTTC. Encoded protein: CASSLGDRANYGYTF.

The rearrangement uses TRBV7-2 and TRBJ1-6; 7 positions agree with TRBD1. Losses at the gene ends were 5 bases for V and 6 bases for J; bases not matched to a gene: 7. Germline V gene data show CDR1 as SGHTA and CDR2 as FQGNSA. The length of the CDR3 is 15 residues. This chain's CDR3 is CASSKDRARNSPLHF. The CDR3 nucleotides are TGTGCCAGCAGCAAAGACAGGGCACGTAATTCACCCCTCCACTTT.

DNA for the CDR3: TGTGCCAGCAGTGAAATGGCGGCCCTTGAAGCTTTCTTT. As protein: CASSEMAALEAFF. The chain combines TRBV2 with TRBJ1-1; D ambiguous. Looked up from germline, CDR1 is SNHLY and CDR2 is FYNNEI. V lost 2 bases, J lost 7 bases, and 11 bases lay in between. The CDR3 runs 13 residues. Using reference TRBV2 and TRBJ1-1 for the parts outside the CDR3, the full variable domain is EPEVTQTPSHQVTQMGQEVILRCVPISNHLYFYWYRQILGQKVEFLVSFYNNEISEKSEIFDDQFSVERPDGSNFTLKIRSTKLEDSAMYFCASSEMAALEAFFGQGTRLTVV.

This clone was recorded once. CDR3 sequence: CASSLGSSNQPQHF. CDR3 nucleotide sequence: TGTGCCAGCAGCTTGGGAAGCAGCAATCAGCCCCAGCATTTT. This rearrangement joins TRBV5-5 to TRBJ1-5; D is unresolved. V lost 0 bases and J 1 base, leaving 5 bases between the germline ends. Per germline, CDR1 SGHKS and CDR2 YYEKEE (reference sequence). The CDR3 length is 14 residues.

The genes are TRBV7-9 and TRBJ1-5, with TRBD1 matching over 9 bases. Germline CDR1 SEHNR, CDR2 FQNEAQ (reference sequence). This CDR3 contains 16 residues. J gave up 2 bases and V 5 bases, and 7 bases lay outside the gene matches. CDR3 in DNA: TGTGCCAGCAGCCGCGGGACAGGGAGGCGCAATCAGCCCCAGCATTTT. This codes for CASSRGTGRRNQPQHF. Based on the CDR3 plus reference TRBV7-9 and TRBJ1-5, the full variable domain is DTGVSQNPRHKITKRGQNVTFRCDPISEHNRLYWYRQTLGQGPEFLTYFQNEAQLEKSRLLSDRFSAERPKGSFSTLEIQRTEQGDSAMYLCASSRGTGRRNQPQHFGDGTRLSIL.

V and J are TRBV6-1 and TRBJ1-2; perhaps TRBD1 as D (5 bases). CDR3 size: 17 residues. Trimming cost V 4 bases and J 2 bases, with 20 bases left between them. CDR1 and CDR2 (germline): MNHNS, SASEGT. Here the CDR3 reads CASSGGTDTEENYGYTF. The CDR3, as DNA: TGTGCCAGCAGTGGCGGGACGGACACCGAAGAAAACTATGGCTACACCTTC.

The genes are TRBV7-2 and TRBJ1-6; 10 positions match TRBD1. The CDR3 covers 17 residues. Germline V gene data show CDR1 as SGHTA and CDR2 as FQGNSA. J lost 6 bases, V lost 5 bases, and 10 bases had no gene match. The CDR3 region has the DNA TGTGCCAGCAGCCCAACCGAGGGACAGGGGATTAATTCACCCCTCCACTTT. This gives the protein CASSPTEGQGINSPLHF.

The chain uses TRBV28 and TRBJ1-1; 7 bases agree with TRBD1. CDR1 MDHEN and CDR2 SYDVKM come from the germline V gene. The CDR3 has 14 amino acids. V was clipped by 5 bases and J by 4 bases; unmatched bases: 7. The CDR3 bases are TGTGCCAGCAGTGCGACAGGGTTCGGCACTGAAGCTTTCTTT. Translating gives CASSATGFGTEAFF.

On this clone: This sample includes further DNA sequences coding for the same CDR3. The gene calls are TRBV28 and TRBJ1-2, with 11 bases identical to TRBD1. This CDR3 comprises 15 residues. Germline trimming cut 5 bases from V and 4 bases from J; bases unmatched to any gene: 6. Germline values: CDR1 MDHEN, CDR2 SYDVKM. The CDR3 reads CASSPGTGGFYGYTF. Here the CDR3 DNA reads TGTGCCAGCAGTCCGGGGACAGGGGGGTTCTATGGCTACACCTTC.

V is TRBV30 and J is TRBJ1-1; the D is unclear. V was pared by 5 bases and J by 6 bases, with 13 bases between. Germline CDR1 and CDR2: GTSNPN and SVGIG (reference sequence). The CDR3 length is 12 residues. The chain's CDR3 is CAWVMNGAEAFF. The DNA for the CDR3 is TGTGCCTGGGTAATGAATGGCGCTGAAGCTTTCTTT.

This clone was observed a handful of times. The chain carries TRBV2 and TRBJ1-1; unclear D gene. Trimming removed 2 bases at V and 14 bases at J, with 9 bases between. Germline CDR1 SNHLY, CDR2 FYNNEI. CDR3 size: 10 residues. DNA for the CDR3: TGTGCCAGCAGTGAATATCGGCAATTCTTT. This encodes CASSEYRQFF.

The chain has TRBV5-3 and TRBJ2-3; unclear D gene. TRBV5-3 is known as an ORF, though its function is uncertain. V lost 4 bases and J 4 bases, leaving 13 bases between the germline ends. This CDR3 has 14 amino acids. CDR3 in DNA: TGTGCCAGAAGCCCGGAAGTTCGGCCAGATACGCAGTATTTT. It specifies CARSPEVRPDTQYF.

The CDR3 DNA sequence: TGTGCCAGCAGCCTCGCCGGGACAGATGAGGGAAACACCATATATTTT. This codes for CASSLAGTDEGNTIYF. The chain carries TRBV14 and TRBJ1-3, with 7 bases aligning to TRBD1. V was pared by 4 bases and J by 4 bases, with 10 bases of the junction left unmatched. The CDR3 loop spans 16 amino acids. The germline CDR1 and CDR2 sequences are SGHDN and FVKESK.

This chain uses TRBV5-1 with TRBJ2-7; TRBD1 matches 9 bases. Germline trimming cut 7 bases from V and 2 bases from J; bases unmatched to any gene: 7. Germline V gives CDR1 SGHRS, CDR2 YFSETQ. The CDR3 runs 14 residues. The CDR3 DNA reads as TGCGCCAGCGGAATGACAGGGGGAACCTACGAGCAGTACTTC. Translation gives CASGMTGGTYEQYF.

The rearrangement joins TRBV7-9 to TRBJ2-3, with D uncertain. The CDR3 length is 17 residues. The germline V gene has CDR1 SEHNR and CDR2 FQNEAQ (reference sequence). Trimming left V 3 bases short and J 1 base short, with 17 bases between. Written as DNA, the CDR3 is TGTGCCAGCAGCTTTCGGGTGGTATCAAGAGGCACAGATACGCAGTATTTT. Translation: CASSFRVVSRGTDTQYF.

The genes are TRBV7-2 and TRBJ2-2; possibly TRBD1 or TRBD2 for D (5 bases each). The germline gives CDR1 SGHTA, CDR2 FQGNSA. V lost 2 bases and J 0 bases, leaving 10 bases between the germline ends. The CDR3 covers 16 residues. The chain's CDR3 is CASSLYGGTNTGELFF. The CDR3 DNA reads TGTGCCAGCAGCTTATATGGGGGTACGAACACCGGGGAGCTGTTTTTT.

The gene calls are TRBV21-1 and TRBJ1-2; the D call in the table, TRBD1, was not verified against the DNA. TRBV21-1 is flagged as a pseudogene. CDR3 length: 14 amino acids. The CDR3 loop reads CASSKAKGLYGYTF. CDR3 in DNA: TGTGCCAGCAGCAAAGCGAAGGGGCTCTATGGCTACACCTTC.

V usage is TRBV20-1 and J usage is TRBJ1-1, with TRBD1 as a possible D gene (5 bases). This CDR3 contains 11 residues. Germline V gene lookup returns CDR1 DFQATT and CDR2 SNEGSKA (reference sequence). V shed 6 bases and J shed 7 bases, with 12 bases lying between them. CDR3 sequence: CSAQGAGEAFF. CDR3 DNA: TGCAGTGCCCAGGGAGCTGGTGAAGCTTTCTTT.

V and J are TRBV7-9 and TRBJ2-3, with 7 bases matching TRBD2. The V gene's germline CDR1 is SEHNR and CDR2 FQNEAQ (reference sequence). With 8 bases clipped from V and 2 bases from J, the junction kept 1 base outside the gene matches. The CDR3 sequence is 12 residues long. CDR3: CASGRDTDTQYF. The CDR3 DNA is TGTGCCAGCGGGAGGGACACAGATACGCAGTATTTT.

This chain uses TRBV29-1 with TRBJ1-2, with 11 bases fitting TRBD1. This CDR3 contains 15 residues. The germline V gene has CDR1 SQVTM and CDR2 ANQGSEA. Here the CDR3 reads CITISGQGANYGYTF. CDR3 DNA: TGCATTACAATCTCTGGACAGGGGGCGAACTATGGCTACACCTTC. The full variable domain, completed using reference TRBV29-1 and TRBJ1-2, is SAVISQKPSRDICQRGTSLTIQCQVDSQVTMMFWYRQQPGQSLTLIATANQGSEATYESGFVIDKFPISRPNLTFSTLTVSNMSPEDSSIYLCITISGQGANYGYTFGSGTRLTVV.

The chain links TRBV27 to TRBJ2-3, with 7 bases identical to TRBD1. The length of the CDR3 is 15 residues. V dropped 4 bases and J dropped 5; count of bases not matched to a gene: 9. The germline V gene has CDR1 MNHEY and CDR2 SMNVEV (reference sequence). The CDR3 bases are TGTGCCAGCAGTTGGCGTCGACAGGGATTAGATACGCAGTATTTT. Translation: CASSWRRQGLDTQYF.

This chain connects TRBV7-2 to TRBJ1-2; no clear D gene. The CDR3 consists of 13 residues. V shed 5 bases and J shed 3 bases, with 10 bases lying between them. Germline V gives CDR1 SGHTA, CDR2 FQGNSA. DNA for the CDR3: TGTGCCAGCAGCCTTCCCGGCGACTATGGCTACACCTTC. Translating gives CASSLPGDYGYTF. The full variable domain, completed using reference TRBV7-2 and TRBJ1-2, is GAGVSQSPSNKVTEKGKDVELRCDPISGHTALYWYRQSLGQGLEFLIYFQGNSAPDKSGLPSDRFSAERTGGSVSTLTIQRTQQEDSAVYLCASSLPGDYGYTFGSGTRLTVV.

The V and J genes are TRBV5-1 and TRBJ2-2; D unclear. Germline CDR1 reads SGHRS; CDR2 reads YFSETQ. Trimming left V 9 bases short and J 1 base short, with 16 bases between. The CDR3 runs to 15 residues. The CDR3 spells CATAETLMNTGELFF. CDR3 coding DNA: TGCGCCACCGCGGAAACACTGATGAACACCGGGGAGCTGTTTTTT.

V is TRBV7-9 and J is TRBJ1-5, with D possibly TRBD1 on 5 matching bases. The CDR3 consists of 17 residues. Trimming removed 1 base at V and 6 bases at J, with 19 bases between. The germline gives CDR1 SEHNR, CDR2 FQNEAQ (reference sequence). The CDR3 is CASSLGLGQGGGQPQHF. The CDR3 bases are TGTGCCAGCAGCTTAGGACTCGGGCAGGGAGGAGGTCAGCCCCAGCATTTT.

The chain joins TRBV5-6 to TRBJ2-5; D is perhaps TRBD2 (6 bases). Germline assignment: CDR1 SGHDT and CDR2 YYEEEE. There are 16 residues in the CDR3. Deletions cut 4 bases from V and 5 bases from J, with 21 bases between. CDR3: CASSPGGVRAGETQYF. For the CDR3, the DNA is TGTGCCAGCAGCCCAGGCGGGGTACGGGCAGGGGAGACCCAGTACTTC.

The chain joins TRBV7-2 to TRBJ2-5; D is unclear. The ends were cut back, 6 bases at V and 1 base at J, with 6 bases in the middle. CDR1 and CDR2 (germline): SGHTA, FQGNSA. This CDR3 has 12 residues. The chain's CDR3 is CASSQLQETQYF. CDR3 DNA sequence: TGTGCCAGCAGTCAGCTCCAAGAGACCCAGTACTTC.

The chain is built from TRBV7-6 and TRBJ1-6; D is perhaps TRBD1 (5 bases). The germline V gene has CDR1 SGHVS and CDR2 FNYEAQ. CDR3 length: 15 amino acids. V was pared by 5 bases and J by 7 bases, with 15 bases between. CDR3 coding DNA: TGTGCCAGCAGCCCCTCCGGGACGGCCAATTCACCCCTCCACTTT. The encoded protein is CASSPSGTANSPLHF. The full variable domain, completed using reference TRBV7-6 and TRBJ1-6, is GAGVSQSPRYKVTKRGQDVALRCDPISGHVSLYWYRQALGQGPEFLTYFNYEAQQDKSGLPNDRFSAERPEGSISTLTIQRTEQRDSAMYRCASSPSGTANSPLHFGNGTRLTVT.

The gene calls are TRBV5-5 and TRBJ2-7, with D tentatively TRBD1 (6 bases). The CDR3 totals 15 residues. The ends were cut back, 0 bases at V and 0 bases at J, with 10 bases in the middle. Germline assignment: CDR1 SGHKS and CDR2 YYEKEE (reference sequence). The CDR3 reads CASSLEWTASYEQYF. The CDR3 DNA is TGTGCCAGCAGCTTGGAGTGGACAGCCTCCTACGAGCAGTACTTC.